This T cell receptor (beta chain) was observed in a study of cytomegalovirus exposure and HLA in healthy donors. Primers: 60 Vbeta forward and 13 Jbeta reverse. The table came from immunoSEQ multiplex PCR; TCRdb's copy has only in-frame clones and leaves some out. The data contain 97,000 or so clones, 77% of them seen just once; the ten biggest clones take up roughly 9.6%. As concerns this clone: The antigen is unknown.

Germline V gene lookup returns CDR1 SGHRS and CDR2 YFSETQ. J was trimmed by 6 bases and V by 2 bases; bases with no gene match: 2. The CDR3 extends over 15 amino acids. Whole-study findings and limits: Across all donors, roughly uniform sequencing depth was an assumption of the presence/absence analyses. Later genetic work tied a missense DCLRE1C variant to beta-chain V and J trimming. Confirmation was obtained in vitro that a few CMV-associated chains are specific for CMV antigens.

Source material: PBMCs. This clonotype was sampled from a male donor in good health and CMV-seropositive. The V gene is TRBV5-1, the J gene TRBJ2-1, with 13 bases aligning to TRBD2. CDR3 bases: TGCGCCAGCAGCTTAGGACTAGCGGGAGCCAATGAGCAGTTCTTC. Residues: CASSLGLAGANEQFF.